This TCR beta chain derives from a study of T-cell reconstitution after alpha-beta-depleted transplantation in children (dated by TCRdb to the mid-2010s). In the study overall: Using TCR repertoire profiling, the study quantitatively followed how T-cell immune reconstitution unfolded in children after TCRalphabeta/CD19-depleted allogeneic hematopoietic cell transplantation.

Results the study describes overall, beyond this receptor: Over the following months the frequencies of hyperexpanded clones went down, and after one year T-cell counts and TCRbeta diversity were mostly credited to newly produced T cells. Apparently early alphabetaT-cell count recovery about two months after transplant reportedly relied on only several hundred rapidly expanded clones derived from non-depleted graft cells. In some patients, the high TCRbeta diversity seen at day 60 was put down to recipient T cells and intrathymic progenitors that had survived conditioning.

The library was prepared using PCR. Sequencing relied on an Illumina HiSeq 2500. Molecular barcoding was employed in the preparation of TCR libraries, with unique molecular identifiers being used to normalize TCRbeta repertoire quantification. TCRdb trimmed the raw reads at Q25, called clones with MiXCR and kept productive beta chains. Under each unique CDR3 protein, matching rows form one entry showing the most common genes and DNA. This sample holds 500,000 to 750,000 distinct CDR3 sequences; about an eighth were observed only once. About 2.2% of the sample is held by the ten biggest clonotypes. The label giving this sample's treatment or condition can be read as: allogeneic hematopoietic cell transplantation with graft depleted of TCRalphabeta T cells and CD19 B cells. The children who served as transplant recipients had been given grafts of TCRalphabeta/CD19-depleted allogeneic hematopoietic cells.

As concerns this clonotype: The antigen it binds to is not known. One base away there is no much larger clone; base qualities are not given.

Material: PBMCs, mostly from graft donor cells, obtained 360 days after TCRalphabeta/CD19-depleted stem cell transplant. The receptor was derived from a male patient aged 10-17 years who had a stem cell transplant for acute myeloid leukemia, so the T cells may come from the graft donor.

The sequenced DNA is TGTGCCTGGAGCCAAGGACGCATACTAGCGGGCGGAGACAATGAGCAGTTCTTC. It encodes CAWSQGRILAGGDNEQFF. The chain links TRBV30 with TRBJ2-1; 9 bases in the junction line up with TRBD2. According to the germline V gene (reference sequence), CDR1 reads GTSNPN and CDR2 reads SVGIG. The junction shows trimming of 3 bases on V and 5 bases on J, and the gene matches do not reach 17 bases of it. The CDR3 holds 18 amino acids from the cysteine to the phenylalanine. CDR3 DNA only is kept here, 54 bases in frame from base 1. The full variable domain, with segments outside the CDR3 supplied by the reference TRBV30 and TRBJ2-1 proteins, appears as SQTIHQWPATLVQPVGSPLSLECTVEGTSNPNLYWYRQAAGRGLQLLFYSVGIGQISSEVPQNLSASRPQDRQFILSSKKLLLSDSGFYLCAWSQGRILAGGDNEQFFGPGTRLTVL.